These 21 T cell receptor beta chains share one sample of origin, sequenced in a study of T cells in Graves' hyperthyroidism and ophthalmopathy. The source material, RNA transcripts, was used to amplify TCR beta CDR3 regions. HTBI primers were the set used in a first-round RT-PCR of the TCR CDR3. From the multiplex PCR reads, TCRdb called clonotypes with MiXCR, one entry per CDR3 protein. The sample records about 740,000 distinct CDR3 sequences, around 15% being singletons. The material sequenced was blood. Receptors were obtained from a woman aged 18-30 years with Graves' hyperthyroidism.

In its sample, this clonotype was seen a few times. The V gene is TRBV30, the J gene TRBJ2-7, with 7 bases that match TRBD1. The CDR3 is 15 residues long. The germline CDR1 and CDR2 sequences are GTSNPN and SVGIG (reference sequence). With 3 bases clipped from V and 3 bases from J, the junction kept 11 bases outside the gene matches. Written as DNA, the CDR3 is TGTGCCTGGAGCGGGGATCGGACAGGCTACTACGAGCAGTACTTC. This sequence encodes CAWSGDRTGYYEQYF.

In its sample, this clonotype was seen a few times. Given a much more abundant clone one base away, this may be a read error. This CDR3 is CTSRTAEPYEQYF. As DNA, the CDR3 is TGTACCAGCCGTACGGCGGAACCCTACGAGCAGTACTTC. The chain employs TRBV28 and TRBJ2-7, with D uncertain. This CDR3 contains 13 residues. Germline CDR1 and CDR2: MDHEN and SYDVKM.

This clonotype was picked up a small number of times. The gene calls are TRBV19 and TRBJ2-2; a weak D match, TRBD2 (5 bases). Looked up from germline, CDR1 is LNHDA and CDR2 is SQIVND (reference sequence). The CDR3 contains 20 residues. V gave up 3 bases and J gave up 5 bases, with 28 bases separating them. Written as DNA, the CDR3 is TGTGCCAGTAGTATGCCTCAGTCCCCCACTGGCGGGTCGCGGACCGGGGAGCTGTTTTTT. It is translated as CASSMPQSPTGGSRTGELFF.

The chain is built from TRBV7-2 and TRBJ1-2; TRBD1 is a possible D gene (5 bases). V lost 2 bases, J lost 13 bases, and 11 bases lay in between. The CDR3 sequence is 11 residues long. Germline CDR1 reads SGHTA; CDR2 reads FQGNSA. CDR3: CASSLFEGRTF. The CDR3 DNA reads TGTGCCAGCAGCTTATTCGAGGGGCGCACCTTC. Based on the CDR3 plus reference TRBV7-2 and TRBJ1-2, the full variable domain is GAGVSQSPSNKVTEKGKDVELRCDPISGHTALYWYRQSLGQGLEFLIYFQGNSAPDKSGLPSDRFSAERTGGSVSTLTIQRTQQEDSAVYLCASSLFEGRTFGSGTRLTVV.

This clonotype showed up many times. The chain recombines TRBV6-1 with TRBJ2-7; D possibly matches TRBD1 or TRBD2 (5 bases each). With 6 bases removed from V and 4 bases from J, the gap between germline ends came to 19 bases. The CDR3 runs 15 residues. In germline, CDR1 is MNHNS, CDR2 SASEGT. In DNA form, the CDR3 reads TGTGCCAGCAGGCCCCGGGTCCAGGGAGATTACGAGCAGTACTTC. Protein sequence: CASRPRVQGDYEQYF.

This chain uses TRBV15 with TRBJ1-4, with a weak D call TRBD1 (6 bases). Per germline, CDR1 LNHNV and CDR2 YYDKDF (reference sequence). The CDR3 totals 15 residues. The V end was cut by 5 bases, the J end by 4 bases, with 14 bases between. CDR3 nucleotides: TGTGCCACCAGCGGAATCCGGACAGATAATGAAAAACTGTTTTTT. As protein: CATSGIRTDNEKLFF.

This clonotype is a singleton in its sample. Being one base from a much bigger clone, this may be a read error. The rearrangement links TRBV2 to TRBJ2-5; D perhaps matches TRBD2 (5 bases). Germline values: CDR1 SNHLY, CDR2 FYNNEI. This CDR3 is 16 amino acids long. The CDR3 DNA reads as TGTGCCAGCAGTAAAGCCGAGGGTCCTGGCCAAGAGACCCAGTACTTC. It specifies CASSKAEGPGQETQYF.

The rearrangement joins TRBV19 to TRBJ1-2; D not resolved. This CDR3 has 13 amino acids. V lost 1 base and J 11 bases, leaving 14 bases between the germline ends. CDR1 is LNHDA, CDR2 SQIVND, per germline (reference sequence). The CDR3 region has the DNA TGTGCCAGTAGTATAGGTGGCGGGCCGAGTTACACCTTC. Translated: CASSIGGGPSYTF.

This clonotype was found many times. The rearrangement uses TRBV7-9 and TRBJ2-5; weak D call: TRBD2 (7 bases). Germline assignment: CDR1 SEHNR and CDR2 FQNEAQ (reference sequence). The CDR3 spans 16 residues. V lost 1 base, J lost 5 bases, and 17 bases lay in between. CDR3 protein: CASSLGRGGKEETQYF. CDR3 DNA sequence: TGTGCCAGCAGCTTAGGAAGGGGGGGGAAAGAGGAGACCCAGTACTTC.

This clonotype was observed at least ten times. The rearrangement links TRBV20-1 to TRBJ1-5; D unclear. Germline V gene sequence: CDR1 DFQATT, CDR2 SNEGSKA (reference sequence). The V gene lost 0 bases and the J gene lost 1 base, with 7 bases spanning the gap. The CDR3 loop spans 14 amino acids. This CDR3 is CSARDRESNQPQHF. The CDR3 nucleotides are TGCAGTGCTAGAGATCGGGAGAGCAATCAGCCCCAGCATTTT.

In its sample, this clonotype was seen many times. The chain's CDR3 is CASSDYRGRISYEQYF. DNA for the CDR3: TGTGCCAGCAGCGACTACAGGGGACGAATCTCCTACGAGCAGTACTTC. This chain connects TRBV11-3 to TRBJ2-7, with 7 bases lining up with TRBD1. This CDR3 comprises 16 residues. Unmatched junction bases numbered 10, after V lost 5 bases and J lost 0 bases. From germline, CDR1 is SGHNT and CDR2 YENEEA.

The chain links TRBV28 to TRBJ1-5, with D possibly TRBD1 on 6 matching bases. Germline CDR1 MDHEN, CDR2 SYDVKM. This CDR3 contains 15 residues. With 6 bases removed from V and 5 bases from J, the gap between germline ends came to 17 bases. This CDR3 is CASSPQGLGHQPQHF. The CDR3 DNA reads TGTGCCAGCAGCCCACAGGGTCTCGGTCATCAGCCCCAGCATTTT.

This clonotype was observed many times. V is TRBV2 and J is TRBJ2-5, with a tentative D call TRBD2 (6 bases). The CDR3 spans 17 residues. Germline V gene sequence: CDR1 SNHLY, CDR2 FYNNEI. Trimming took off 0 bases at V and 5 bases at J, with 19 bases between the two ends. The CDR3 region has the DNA TGTGCCAGCAGTGAAGCGTGGCTAGCGACCTCAGCGGAGACCCAGTACTTC. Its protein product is CASSEAWLATSAETQYF. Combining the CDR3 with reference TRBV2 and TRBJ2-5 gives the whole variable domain EPEVTQTPSHQVTQMGQEVILRCVPISNHLYFYWYRQILGQKVEFLVSFYNNEISEKSEIFDDQFSVERPDGSNFTLKIRSTKLEDSAMYFCASSEAWLATSAETQYFGPGTRLLVL.

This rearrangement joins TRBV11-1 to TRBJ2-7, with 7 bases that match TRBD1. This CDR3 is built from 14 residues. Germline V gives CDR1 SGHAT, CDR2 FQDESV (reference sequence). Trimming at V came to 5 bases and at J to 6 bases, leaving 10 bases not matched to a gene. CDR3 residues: CASSPRQGSVEQYF. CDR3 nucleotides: TGTGCCAGCAGCCCCCGACAGGGCTCCGTCGAGCAGTACTTC.

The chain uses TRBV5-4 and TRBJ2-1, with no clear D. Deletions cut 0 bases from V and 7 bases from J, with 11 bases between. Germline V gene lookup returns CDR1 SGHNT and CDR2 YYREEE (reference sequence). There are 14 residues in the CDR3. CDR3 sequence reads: CASSLGWLGNEQFF. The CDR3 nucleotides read TGTGCCAGCAGCTTGGGTTGGTTAGGAAATGAGCAGTTCTTC.

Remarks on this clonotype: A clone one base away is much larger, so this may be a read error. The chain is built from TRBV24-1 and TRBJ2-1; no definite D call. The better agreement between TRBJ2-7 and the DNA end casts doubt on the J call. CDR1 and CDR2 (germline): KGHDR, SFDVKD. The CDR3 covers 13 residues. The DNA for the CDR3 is TGTGCCACCAGTGACAGCTCCTACAATGAGCAGTACTTC. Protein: CATSDSSYNEQYF.

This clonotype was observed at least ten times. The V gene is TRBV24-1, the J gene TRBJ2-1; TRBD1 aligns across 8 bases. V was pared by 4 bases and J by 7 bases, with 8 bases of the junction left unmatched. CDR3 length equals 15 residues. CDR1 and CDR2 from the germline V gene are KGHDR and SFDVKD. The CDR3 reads CATSDRLQGGNEQFF. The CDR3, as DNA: TGTGCCACCAGTGACCGTTTACAGGGGGGTAATGAGCAGTTCTTC.

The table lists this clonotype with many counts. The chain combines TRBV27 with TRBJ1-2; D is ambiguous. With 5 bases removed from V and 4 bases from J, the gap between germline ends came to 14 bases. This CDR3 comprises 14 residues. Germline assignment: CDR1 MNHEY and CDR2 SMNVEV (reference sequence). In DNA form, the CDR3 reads TGTGCCAGCAGTGGGAACACCGGTGGCTATGGCTACACCTTC. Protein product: CASSGNTGGYGYTF.

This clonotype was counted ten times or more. CDR3 DNA: TGTGCCAGCAGCCGGGTCGGGACTAGCGGGAGTAAGAATGAGCAGTTCTTC. It encodes CASSRVGTSGSKNEQFF. The chain has TRBV3-1 and TRBJ2-1; 14 bases map to TRBD2. V gave up 4 bases and J gave up 7 bases; unmatched junction bases: 9. CDR1 LGHDT and CDR2 YNNKEL come from the germline V gene (reference sequence). This CDR3 has 17 residues.

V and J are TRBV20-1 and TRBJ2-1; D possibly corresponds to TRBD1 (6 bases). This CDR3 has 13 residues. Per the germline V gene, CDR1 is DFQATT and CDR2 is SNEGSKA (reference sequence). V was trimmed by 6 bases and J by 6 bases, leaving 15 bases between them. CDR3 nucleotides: TGCAGTGCGATCGCTGGACAGATCAATGAGCAGTTCTTC. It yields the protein CSAIAGQINEQFF.

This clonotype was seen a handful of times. This CDR3 is CASRYPGQLRGYTF. Written as DNA, the CDR3 is TGTGCCAGCAGATATCCGGGACAGTTGCGCGGCTACACCTTC. This sequence joins TRBV5-5 and TRBJ1-2; 7 bases fit TRBD1. CDR1 and CDR2 from the germline V gene are SGHKS and YYEKEE (reference sequence). The CDR3 runs to 14 residues. V was clipped by 5 bases and J by 8 bases; unmatched bases: 12. Combining the CDR3 with reference TRBV5-5 and TRBJ1-2 gives the whole variable domain DAGVTQSPTHLIKTRGQQVTLRCSPISGHKSVSWYQQVLGQGPQFIFQYYEKEERGRGNFPDRFSARQFPNYSSELNVNALLLGDSALYLCASRYPGQLRGYTFGSGTRLTVV.